Given below is one T cell receptor (beta chain) in context. Its target is not known. The sample originates from a study of identifying expanded T cells in peripheral blood. Study-level points and caveats: Approximately two-week clone count variance significantly increased as total template count grew. Differentially abundant clones: around 1.2 between replicates, around 16 at two to three weeks, under 25 at four.

In germline, CDR1 is SGHTA, CDR2 FQGNSA. Trimming shortened V by 5 bases and J by 4 bases, and 6 bases separated the two germline ends. The CDR3 contains 11 residues. Some clones are missing from TCRdb's copy, which holds only in-frame ones; the method was immunoSEQ multiplex PCR. The sample includes 100,000 to 150,000 clones, 84% seen only once; the top ten take 3% to 3.5%. The rearrangement uses TRBV7-2 and TRBJ2-7, with D maybe TRBD1 (5 bases). This receptor was taken from a person aged 18 to 75 in good health. The sequencing sample was made of blood. This chain's CDR3 is CASSNRYEQYF. The CDR3 nucleotides read TGTGCCAGCAGCAACAGGTACGAGCAGTACTTC.